This T cell receptor beta chain emerged from a study of human T cells and chemical hapten exposure. Trimming shortened V by 0 bases and J by 2 bases, and 9 bases separated the two germline ends. The length of the CDR3 is 14 residues. Germline CDR1 reads SGDLS; CDR2 reads YYNGEE. Within the library, unique molecular identifiers were attached to each individual cDNA molecule. In the original analysis: Samples ranged from about 23,224 to 700,000 TCRs, with a median of approximately 91,000. One entry per CDR3 protein results from TCRdb running MiXCR on the RACE reads. The V and J calls and clone size come from TCRdb's table, not from the authors' own analysis. The table includes tens of thousands of distinct CDR3 sequences, around 10% detected once. Indicated time point: patch test 2, 6 weeks after DPC sensitization. Regarding treatment: therapeutic diphenylcyclopropenone sensitization with weekly scalp DPC. Total RNA extraction was carried out from unfractionated whole blood.

This receptor was identified in a woman between 35 and 50 years old with alopecia areata. Some clones in this sample may be carry-over from other donors' samples. Sequencing used whole blood, obtained in connection with sensitization to the hapten diphenylcyclopropenone (DPC). V gene TRBV9 combines with J gene TRBJ2-7; D may be TRBD2 (6 bases). The CDR3 DNA follows: TGTGCCAGCAGCGTAGGGACGGGAGCCTACGAGCAGTACTTC. Amino acid sequence: CASSVGTGAYEQYF.